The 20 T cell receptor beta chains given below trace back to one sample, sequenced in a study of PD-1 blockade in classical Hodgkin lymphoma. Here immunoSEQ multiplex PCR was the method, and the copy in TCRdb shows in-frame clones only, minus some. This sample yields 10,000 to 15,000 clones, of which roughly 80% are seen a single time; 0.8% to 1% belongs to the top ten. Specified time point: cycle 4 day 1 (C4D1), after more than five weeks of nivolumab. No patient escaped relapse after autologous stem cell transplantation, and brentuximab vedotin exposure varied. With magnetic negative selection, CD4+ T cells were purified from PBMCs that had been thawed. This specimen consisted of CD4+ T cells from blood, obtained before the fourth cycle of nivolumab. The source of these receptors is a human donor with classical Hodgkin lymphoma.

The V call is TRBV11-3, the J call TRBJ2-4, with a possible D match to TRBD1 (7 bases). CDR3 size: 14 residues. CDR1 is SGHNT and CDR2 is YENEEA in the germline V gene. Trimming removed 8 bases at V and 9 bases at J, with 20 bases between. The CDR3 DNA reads TGTGCCAGCGGAGGGGGCGGGTCAATTAGCATTCAGTACTTC. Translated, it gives CASGGGGSISIQYF. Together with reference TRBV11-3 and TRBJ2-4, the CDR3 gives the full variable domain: EAGVVQSPRYKIIEKKQPVAFWCNPISGHNTLYWYLQNLGQGPELLIRYENEEAVDDSQLPKDRFSAERLKGVDSTLKIQPAELGDSAVYLCASGGGGSISIQYFGAGTRLSVL.

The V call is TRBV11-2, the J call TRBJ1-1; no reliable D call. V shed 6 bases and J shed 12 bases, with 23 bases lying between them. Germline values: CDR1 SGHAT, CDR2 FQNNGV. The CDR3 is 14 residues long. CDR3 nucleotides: TGTGCCAGCAGGCAAAACCCGGGCCTCAAGGTAACTTTCTTT. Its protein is CASRQNPGLKVTFF.

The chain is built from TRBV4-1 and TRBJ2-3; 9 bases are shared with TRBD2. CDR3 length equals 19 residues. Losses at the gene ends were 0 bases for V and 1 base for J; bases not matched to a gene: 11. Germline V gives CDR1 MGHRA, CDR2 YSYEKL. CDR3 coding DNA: TGCGCCAGCAGCCAAGATGGCCCGCTGGTAGCGGGAGGCACAGATACGCAGTATTTT. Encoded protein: CASSQDGPLVAGGTDTQYF.

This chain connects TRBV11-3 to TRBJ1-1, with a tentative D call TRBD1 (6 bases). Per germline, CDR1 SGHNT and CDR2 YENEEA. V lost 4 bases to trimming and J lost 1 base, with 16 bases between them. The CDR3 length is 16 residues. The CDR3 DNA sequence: TGTGCCAGCAGCTCCCTCAACAGGGTGAGGAACACTGAAGCTTTCTTT. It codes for CASSSLNRVRNTEAFF. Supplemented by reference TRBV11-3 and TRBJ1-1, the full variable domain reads EAGVVQSPRYKIIEKKQPVAFWCNPISGHNTLYWYLQNLGQGPELLIRYENEEAVDDSQLPKDRFSAERLKGVDSTLKIQPAELGDSAVYLCASSSLNRVRNTEAFFGQGTRLTVV.

The CDR3 DNA reads as TGTGCCAGCAGCGAACGACAGGGTTATGGCTACACCTTC. Its translation: CASSERQGYGYTF. J is TRBJ1-2 and V is TRBV11-3; 7 positions match TRBD1. V lost 5 bases to trimming and J lost 5 bases; unmatched junction nucleotides: 5. CDR3 length equals 13 residues. CDR1 is SGHNT, CDR2 YENEEA, per germline.

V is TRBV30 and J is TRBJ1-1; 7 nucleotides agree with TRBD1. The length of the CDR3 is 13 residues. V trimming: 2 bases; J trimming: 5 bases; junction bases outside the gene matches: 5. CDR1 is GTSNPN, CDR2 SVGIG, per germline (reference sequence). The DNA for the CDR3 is TGTGCCTGGAGTTTACAGGGGTGGACTGAAGCTTTCTTT. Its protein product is CAWSLQGWTEAFF.

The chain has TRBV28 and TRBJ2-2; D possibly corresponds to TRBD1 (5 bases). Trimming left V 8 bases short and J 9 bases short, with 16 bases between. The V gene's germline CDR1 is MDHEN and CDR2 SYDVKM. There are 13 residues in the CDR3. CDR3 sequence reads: CASQIPSGRELFF. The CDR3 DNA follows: TGTGCCAGCCAGATCCCCTCAGGGAGGGAGCTGTTTTTT.

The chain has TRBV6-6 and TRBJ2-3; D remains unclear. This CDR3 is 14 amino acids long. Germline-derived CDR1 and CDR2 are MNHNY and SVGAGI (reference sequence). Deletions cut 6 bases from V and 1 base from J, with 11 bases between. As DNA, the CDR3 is TGTGCCAGCAGATATGGTTGGGGCACAGATACGCAGTATTTT. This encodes CASRYGWGTDTQYF.

The CDR3 bases are TGTGCCAGCAGTTGGTACACAGGGTTAGGGGGAGGCTACACCTTC. Amino acids: CASSWYTGLGGGYTF. The chain is built from TRBV28 and TRBJ1-2; a weak D match, TRBD1 (6 bases). This CDR3 region has 15 residues. Germline lookup yields CDR1 MDHEN and CDR2 SYDVKM. Trimming shortened V by 4 bases and J by 8 bases, and 20 bases separated the two germline ends.

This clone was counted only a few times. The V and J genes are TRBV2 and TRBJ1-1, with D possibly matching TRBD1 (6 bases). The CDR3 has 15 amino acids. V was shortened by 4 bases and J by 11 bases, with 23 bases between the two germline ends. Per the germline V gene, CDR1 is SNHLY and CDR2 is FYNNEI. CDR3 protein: CASSGRGRGTVGAFF. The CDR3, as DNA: TGTGCCAGCAGTGGTCGGGGCAGGGGTACAGTCGGGGCTTTCTTT. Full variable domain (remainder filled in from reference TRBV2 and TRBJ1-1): EPEVTQTPSHQVTQMGQEVILRCVPISNHLYFYWYRQILGQKVEFLVSFYNNEISEKSEIFDDQFSVERPDGSNFTLKIRSTKLEDSAMYFCASSGRGRGTVGAFFGQGTRLTVV.

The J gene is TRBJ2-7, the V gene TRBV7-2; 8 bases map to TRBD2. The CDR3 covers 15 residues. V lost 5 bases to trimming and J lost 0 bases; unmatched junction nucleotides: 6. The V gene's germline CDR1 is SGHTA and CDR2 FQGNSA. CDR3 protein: CASSPAGALSYEQYF. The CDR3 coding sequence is TGTGCCAGCAGCCCAGCGGGGGCCCTCTCCTACGAGCAGTACTTC.

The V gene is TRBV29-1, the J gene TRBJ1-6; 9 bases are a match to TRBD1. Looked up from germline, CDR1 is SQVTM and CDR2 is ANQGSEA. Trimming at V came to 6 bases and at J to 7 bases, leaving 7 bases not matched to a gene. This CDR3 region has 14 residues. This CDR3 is CSVADRGMNSPLHF. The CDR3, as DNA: TGCAGCGTCGCGGACAGGGGTATGAATTCACCCCTCCACTTT.

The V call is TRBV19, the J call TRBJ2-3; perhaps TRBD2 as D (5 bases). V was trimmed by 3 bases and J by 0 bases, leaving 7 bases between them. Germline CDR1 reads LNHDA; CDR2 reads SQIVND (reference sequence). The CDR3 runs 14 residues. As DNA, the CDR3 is TGTGCCAGTAGTATTCGGACTAGCACAGATACGCAGTATTTT. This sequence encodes CASSIRTSTDTQYF.

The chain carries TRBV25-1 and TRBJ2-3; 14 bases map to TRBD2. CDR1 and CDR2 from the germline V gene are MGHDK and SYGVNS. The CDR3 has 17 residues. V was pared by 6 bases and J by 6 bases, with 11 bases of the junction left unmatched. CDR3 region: CASSPWSGLAGVDTQYF. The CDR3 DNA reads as TGTGCCAGCAGCCCTTGGTCGGGACTAGCGGGAGTCGATACGCAGTATTTT.

In nucleotides, the CDR3 is TGCGCCAGCAGCGTATACGACAGGGGGACTGAAGCTTTCTTT. It translates to CASSVYDRGTEAFF. The J gene is TRBJ1-1, the V gene TRBV5-1, with 9 bases matching TRBD1. CDR3 length equals 14 residues. Germline V gene data show CDR1 as SGHRS and CDR2 as YFSETQ. V dropped 4 bases and J dropped 5; count of bases not matched to a gene: 6.

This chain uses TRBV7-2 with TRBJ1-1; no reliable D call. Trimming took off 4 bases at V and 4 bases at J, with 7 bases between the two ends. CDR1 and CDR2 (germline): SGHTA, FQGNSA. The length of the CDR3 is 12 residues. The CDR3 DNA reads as TGTGCCAGCAGCTATAAGGGCACTGAAGCTTTCTTT. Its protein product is CASSYKGTEAFF.

The CDR3 nucleotides are TGTGCCAGCAGCTTCCCCACCTCCTACGAGCAGTACTTC. This encodes CASSFPTSYEQYF. The chain recombines TRBV5-6 with TRBJ2-7; no clear D gene. Per germline, CDR1 SGHDT and CDR2 YYEEEE. The CDR3 consists of 13 residues. V shed 2 bases and J shed 0 bases, with 6 bases lying between them.

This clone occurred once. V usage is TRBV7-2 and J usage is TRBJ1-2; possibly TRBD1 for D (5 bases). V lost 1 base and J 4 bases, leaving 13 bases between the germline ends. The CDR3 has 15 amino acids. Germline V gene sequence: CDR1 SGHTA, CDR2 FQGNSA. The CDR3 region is CASSLEGNSVYGYTF. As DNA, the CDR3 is TGTGCCAGCAGCTTAGAGGGGAATTCGGTCTATGGCTACACCTTC.

CDR3 in DNA: TGTGCCATCAGTGGGACAGGGACCACAGATACGCAGTATTTT. Its protein is CAISGTGTTDTQYF. The rearrangement uses TRBV10-3 and TRBJ2-3; 8 positions match TRBD1. With 4 bases clipped from V and 2 bases from J, the junction kept 2 bases outside the gene matches. Germline lookup yields CDR1 ENHRY and CDR2 SYGVKD. This CDR3 comprises 14 residues.

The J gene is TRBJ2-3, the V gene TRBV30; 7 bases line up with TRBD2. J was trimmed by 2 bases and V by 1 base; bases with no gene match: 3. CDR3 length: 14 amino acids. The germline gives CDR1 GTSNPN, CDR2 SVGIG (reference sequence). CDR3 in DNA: TGTGCCTGGAGTGGGGACTACTCCACAGATACGCAGTATTTT. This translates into CAWSGDYSTDTQYF. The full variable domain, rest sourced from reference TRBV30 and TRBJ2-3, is SQTIHQWPATLVQPVGSPLSLECTVEGTSNPNLYWYRQAAGRGLQLLFYSVGIGQISSEVPQNLSASRPQDRQFILSSKKLLLSDSGFYLCAWSGDYSTDTQYFGPGTRLTVL.